The clone carrying this T cell receptor (beta chain) has ten or more counts. Its target is not known. The sample comes from a study of neurological immune-mediated disorders. Whole-study results and caveats: In HTLV-1-associated myelopathy, TCR clonal expansion was greatest, and in multiple sclerosis it was least, below healthy controls.

The study used blood bank volunteers in Maryland, USA, as healthy controls. Trimming at V came to 5 bases and at J to 4 bases, leaving 11 bases not matched to a gene. The length of the CDR3 is 16 residues. Germline V gives CDR1 DFQATT, CDR2 SNEGSKA (reference sequence). Synthesis of cDNA was carried out by template-switch 5'RACE. The reaction used 10-nucleotide random UMIs. Using its own MiXCR run on the 5' RACE reads, TCRdb lists one record per CDR3 protein. The data hold more than 35,000 distinct CDR3 sequences, with about 6% observed a single time. This chain uses TRBV20-1 with TRBJ2-1; 10 bases fit TRBD2. The sequenced sample was CD4+ T cells from blood. The sequence derives from a woman aged 40 to 50 in good health. This chain's CDR3 is CSAPVRTSGGYNEQFF. In DNA, the CDR3 is TGCAGTGCTCCTGTGAGGACTAGCGGAGGGTACAATGAGCAGTTCTTC.